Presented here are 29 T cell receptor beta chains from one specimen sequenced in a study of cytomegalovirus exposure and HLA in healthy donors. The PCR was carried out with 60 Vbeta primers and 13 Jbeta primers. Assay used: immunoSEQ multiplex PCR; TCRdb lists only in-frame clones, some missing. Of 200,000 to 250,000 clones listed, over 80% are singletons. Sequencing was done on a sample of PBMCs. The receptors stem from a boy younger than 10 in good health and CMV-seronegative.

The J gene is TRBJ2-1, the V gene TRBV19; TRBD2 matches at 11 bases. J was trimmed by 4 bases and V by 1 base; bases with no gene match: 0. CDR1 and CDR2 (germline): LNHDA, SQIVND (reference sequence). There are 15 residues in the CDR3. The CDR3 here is CASSIASGGYNEQFF. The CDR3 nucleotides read TGTGCCAGTAGTATAGCTAGCGGGGGGTACAATGAGCAGTTCTTC.

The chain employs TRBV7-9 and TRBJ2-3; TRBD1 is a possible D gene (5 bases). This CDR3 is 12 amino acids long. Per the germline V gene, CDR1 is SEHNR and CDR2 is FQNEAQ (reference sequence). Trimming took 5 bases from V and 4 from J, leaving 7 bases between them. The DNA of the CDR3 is TGTGCCAGCAGCAGACAGTCAGATACGCAGTATTTT. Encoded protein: CASSRQSDTQYF.

DNA of the CDR3: TGTGCCAGCACCCCCCAACTCATGAACACTGAAGCTTTCTTT. This translates into CASTPQLMNTEAFF. This chain uses TRBV7-8 with TRBJ1-1; D not certain. The CDR3 loop spans 14 amino acids. Per the germline V gene, CDR1 is SGHVS and CDR2 is FQNEAQ. V lost 7 bases and J 0 bases, leaving 12 bases between the germline ends.

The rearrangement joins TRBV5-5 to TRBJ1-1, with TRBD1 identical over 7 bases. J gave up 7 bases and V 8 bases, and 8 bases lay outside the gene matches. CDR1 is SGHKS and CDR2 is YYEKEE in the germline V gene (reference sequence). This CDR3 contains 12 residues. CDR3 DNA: TGTGCCAGTCAAGACAGGGTTAATGAAGCTTTCTTT. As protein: CASQDRVNEAFF.

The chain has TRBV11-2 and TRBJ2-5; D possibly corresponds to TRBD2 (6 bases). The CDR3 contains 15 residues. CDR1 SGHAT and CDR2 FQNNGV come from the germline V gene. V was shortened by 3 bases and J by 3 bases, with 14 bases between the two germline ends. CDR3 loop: CASSFSRELEETQYF. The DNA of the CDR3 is TGTGCCAGCAGCTTTTCTCGGGAGTTGGAAGAGACCCAGTACTTC.

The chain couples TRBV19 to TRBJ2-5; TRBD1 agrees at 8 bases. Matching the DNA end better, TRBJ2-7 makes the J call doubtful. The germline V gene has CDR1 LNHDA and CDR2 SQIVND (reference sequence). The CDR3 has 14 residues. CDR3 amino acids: CASSIRQGTYEQYF. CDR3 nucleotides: TGTGCCAGTAGTATCCGACAGGGGACCTACGAGCAGTACTTC.

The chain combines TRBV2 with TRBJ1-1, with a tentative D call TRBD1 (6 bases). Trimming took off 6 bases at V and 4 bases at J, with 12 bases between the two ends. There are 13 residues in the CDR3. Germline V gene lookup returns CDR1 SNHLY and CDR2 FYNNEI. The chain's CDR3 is CASRGGQVTEAFF. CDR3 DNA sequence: TGTGCCAGCAGGGGGGGGCAGGTCACTGAAGCTTTCTTT.

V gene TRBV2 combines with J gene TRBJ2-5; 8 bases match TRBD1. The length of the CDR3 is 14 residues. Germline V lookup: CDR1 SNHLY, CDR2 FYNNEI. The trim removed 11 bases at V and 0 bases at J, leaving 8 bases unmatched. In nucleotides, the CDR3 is TGTGCCGACAAGGACAGGGCCTACCAAGAGACCCAGTACTTC. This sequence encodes CADKDRAYQETQYF.

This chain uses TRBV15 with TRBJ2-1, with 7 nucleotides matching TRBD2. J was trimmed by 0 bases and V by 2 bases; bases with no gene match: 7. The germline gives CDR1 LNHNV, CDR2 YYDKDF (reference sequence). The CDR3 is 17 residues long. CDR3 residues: CATSRPTSSSSYNEQFF. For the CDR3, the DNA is TGTGCCACCAGCAGACCGACTAGCTCCAGCTCCTACAATGAGCAGTTCTTC.

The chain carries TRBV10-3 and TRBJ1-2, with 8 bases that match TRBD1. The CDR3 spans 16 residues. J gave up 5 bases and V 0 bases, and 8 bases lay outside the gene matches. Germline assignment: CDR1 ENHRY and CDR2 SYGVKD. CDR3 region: CAISESGTGAEYGYTF. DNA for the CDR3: TGTGCCATCAGTGAGTCCGGGACAGGAGCGGAATATGGCTACACCTTC.

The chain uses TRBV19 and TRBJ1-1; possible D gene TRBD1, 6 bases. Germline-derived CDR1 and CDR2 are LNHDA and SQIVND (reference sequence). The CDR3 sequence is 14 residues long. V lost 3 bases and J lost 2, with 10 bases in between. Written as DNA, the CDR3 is TGTGCCAGTAGTATGGGGGCGGGCAACACTGAAGCTTTCTTT. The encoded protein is CASSMGAGNTEAFF.

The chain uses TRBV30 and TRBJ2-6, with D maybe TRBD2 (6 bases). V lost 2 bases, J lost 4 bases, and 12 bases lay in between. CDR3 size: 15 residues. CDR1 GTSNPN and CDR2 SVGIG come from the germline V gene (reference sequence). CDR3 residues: CAWSSTRGGANVLTF. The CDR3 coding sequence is TGTGCCTGGAGTTCGACCCGGGGGGGGGCCAACGTCCTGACTTTC.

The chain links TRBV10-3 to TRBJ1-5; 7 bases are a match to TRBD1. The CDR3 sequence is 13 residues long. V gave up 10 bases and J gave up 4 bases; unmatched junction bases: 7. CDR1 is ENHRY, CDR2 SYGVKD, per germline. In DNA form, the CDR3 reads TGTGCCACCTCACAGGGGTCTAATCAGCCCCAGCATTTT. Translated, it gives CATSQGSNQPQHF.

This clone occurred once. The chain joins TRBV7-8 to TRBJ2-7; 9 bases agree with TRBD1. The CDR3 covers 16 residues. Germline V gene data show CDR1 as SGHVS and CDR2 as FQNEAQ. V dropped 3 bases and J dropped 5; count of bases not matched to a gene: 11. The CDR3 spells CASSLLKGTGRDEQYF. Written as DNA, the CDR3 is TGTGCCAGCAGCTTGCTAAAAGGGACAGGGAGGGACGAGCAGTACTTC.

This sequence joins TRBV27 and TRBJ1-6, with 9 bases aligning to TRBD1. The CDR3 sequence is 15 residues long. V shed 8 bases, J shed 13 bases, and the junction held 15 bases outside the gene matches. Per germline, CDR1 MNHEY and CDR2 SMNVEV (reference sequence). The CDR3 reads CASGIGQGYRCPLHF. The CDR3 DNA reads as TGTGCCAGCGGAATCGGACAGGGGTATAGATGCCCCCTCCACTTT.

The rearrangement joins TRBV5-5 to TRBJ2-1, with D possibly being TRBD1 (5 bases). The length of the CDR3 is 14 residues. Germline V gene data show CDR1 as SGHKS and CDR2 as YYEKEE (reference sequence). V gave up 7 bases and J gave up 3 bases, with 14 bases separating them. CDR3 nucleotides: TGTGCCAGCCAAAGGGGAAATGGCTACAATGAGCAGTTCTTC. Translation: CASQRGNGYNEQFF. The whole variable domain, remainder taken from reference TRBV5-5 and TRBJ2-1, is DAGVTQSPTHLIKTRGQQVTLRCSPISGHKSVSWYQQVLGQGPQFIFQYYEKEERGRGNFPDRFSARQFPNYSSELNVNALLLGDSALYLCASQRGNGYNEQFFGPGTRLTVL.

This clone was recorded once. The CDR3 region has the DNA TGTGCCAGCAGCTGGACTAGCCGGAACAATGAGCAGTTCTTC. It codes for CASSWTSRNNEQFF. The chain has TRBV27 and TRBJ2-1; 8 bases are a match to TRBD2. The germline CDR1 and CDR2 sequences are MNHEY and SMNVEV (reference sequence). The CDR3 is 14 residues long. The junction had 6 bases not matched to a gene; V was cut back by 6 bases and J by 5 bases.

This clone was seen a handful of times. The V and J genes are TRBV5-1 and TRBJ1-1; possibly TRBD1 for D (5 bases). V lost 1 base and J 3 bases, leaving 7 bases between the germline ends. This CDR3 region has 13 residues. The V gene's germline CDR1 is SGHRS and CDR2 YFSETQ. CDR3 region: CASSLSRDTEAFF. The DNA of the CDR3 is TGCGCCAGCAGCTTGAGCAGGGACACTGAAGCTTTCTTT.

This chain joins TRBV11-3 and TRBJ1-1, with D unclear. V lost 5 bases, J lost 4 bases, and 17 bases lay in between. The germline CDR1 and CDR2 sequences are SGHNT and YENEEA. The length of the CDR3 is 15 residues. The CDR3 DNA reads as TGTGCCAGCAGCCCGAGTACTGGTCGGAGCACTGAAGCTTTCTTT. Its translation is CASSPSTGRSTEAFF.

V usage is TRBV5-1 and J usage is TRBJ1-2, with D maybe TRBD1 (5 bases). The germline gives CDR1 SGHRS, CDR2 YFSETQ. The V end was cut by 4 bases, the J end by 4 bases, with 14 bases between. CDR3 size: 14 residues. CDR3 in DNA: TGCGCCAGCAGCGCCGACAGCTTTTTCTATGGCTACACCTTC. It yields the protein CASSADSFFYGYTF.

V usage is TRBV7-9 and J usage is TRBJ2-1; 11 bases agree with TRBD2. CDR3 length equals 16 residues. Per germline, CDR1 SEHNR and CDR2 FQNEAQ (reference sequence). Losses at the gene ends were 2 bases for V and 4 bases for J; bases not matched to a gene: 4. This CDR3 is CASSLRLAGHYNEQFF. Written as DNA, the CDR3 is TGTGCCAGCAGCTTAAGACTAGCGGGGCATTACAATGAGCAGTTCTTC.

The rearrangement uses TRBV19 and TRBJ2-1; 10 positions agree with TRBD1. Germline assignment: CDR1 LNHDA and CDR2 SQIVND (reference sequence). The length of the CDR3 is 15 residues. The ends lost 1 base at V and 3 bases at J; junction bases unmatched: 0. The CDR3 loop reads CASSIGDRGYNEQFF. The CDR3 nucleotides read TGTGCCAGTAGTATAGGGGACAGGGGCTACAATGAGCAGTTCTTC.

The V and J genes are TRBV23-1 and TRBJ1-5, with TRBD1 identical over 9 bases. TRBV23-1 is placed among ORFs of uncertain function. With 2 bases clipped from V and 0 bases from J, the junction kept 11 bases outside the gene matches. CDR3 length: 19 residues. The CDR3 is CASSQIGSGTGSSNQPQHF. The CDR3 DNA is TGCGCCAGCAGTCAAATCGGATCGGGGACAGGGAGTAGCAATCAGCCCCAGCATTTT.

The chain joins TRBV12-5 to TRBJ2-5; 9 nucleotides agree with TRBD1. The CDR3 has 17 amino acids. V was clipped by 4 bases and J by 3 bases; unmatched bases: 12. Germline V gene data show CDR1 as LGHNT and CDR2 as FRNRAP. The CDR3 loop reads CASGYLPSTGGEETQYF. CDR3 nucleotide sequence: TGTGCTAGTGGTTACCTACCATCCACAGGGGGCGAAGAGACCCAGTACTTC.

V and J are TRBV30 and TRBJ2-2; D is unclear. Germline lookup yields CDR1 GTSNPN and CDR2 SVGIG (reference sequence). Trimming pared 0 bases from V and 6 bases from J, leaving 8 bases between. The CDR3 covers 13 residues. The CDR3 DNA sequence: TGTGCCTGGAGTGTAACGGAGCCCGGGGAGCTGTTTTTT. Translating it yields CAWSVTEPGELFF.

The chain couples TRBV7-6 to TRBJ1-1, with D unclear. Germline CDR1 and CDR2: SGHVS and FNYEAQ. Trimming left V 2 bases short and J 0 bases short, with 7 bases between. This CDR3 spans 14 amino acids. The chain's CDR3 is CASSLNRMNTEAFF. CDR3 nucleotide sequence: TGTGCCAGCAGCTTAAACAGAATGAACACTGAAGCTTTCTTT.

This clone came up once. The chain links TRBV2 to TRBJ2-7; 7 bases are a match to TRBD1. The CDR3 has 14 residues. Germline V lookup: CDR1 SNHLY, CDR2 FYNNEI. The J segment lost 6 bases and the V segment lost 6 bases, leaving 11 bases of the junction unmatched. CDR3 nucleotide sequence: TGTGCCAGCAGCAGGACAGGATCCTTTCGCGAGCAGTACTTC. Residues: CASSRTGSFREQYF.

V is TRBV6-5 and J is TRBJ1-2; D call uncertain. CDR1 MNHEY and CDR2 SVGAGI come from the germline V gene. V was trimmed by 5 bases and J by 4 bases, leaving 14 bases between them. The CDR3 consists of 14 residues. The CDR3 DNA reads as TGTGCCAGCAGTGATTTTACCCGGGGCTATGGCTACACCTTC. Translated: CASSDFTRGYGYTF.

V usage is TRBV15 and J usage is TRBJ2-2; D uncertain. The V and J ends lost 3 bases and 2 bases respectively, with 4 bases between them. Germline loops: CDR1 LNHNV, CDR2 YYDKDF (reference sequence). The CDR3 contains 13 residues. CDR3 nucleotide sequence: TGTGCCACCAGCAGGTTAAACACCGGGGAGCTGTTTTTT. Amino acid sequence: CATSRLNTGELFF. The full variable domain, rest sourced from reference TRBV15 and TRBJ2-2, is DAMVIQNPRYQVTQFGKPVTLSCSQTLNHNVMYWYQQKSSQAPKLLFHYYDKDFNNEADTPDNFQSRRPNTSFCFLDIRSPGLGDTAMYLCATSRLNTGELFFGEGSRLTVL.